This entry features one T cell receptor (beta chain) sequence. The antigen it binds to is not known. No per-base quality is available; no much larger clone lies one base away. This record belongs to a study of blood T cell repertoires in COVID-19 (TCRdb year 2020). Regarding the complete study: The collaborator samples originated in the United States, Italy and Spain and spanned the acute and convalescent phases of COVID-19. The material from the prospective study consisted of cDNA or gDNA derived from T cells, B-cell-depleted T cells, or PBMCs. Subjects who had been exposed to COVID-19, were actively infected with it, or had recovered from it provided the deeply sampled blood TCRbeta repertoires that made up the dataset. A freely available public database, intended as a resource for researchers studying the immune response to SARS-CoV-2, is where the repertoires were released. Samples were obtained from the ongoing ImmuneRACE study (first 160 participants) and from 1,200 or so subjects provided by 6 global collaborators. Sample metadata almost always included a de-identified subject ID, COVID-19 status, age in years and sex. HLA class I and class II types, where available, came from metadata supplied by the sample provider rather than from assay-based typing.

Here is what the overall study found, with its caveats: The quantity of clinical and demographic metadata differed by source and by participant and was supplied without curation.

At the junction V is shortened by 0 bases and J by 4 bases, with 15 bases in between. From the cysteine through the phenylalanine, the CDR3 covers 16 amino acids. Just CDR3 DNA is preserved here, 48 bases in frame from base 1. Per the germline V gene (reference sequence), LNHNV is the CDR1 and YYDKDF is the CDR2. Each collaborating institution followed its own protocols to collect whole blood in K2EDTA tubes. For TCRbeta analysis, collaborators shipped samples in one of three forms: frozen whole blood, isolated PBMCs, or DNA extracted from either of those sample types. The immunoSEQ Assay, a bias-controlled multiplex PCR, was used to amplify TCRbeta CDR3 regions from genomic DNA. The published analysis was carried out like this. The number of nucleated cells in each sample was estimated by amplification of reference gene primers within the assay. To quantify the absolute abundance of each unique TCRbeta CDR3 rearrangement, sequence reads were collapsed and filtered. For each sample, productive Simpson clonality was calculated as the square root of Simpson's diversity index across productive rearrangements. TCRdb holds this immuneACCESS table with in-frame rearrangements only. Some clones are missing; in checked studies, unresolved V genes explain under half, and the rest has no known cause. V, J and clone size reflect that table, while D and trimming were determined from the DNA. For this sample the table gives about 110,000 clones, of which roughly two thirds were detected only once. The top ten clones comprise around 6.3% of the sample.

This clonotype was sampled from a man older than 75 with acute or convalescent COVID-19. The sequence links TRBV15 to TRBJ2-5, with the D gene not confidently named. The sequenced material came from peripheral blood. At the DNA level, the sequence is TGTGCCACCAGCAGAGATCCGTCCGGGTCGCGAGAGACCCAGTACTTC. This gives the protein CATSRDPSGSRETQYF.